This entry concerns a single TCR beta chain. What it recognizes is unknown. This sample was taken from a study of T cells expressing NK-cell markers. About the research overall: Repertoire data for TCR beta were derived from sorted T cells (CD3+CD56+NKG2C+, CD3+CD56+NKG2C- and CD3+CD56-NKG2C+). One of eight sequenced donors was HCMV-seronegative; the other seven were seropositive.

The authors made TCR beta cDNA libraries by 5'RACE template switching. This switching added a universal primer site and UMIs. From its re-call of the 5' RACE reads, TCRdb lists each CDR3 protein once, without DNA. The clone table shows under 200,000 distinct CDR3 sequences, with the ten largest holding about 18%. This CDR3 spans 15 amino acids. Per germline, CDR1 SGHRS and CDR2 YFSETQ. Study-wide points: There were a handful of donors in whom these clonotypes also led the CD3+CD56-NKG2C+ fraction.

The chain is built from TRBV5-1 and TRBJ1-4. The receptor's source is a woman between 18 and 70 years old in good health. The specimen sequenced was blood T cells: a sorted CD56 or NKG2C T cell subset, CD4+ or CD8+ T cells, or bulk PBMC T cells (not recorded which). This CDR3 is CASSLGGQTSEKLFF.